These 20 T cell receptor beta chains came from one sample sequenced in a study of T cells in Graves' hyperthyroidism and ophthalmopathy. RNA transcripts gave rise to amplified TCR beta CDR3 regions. In the first-round RT-PCR of the TCR CDR3, the HTBI primer set was used. TCRdb re-analysed the multiplex PCR reads in MiXCR, keeping a single row per CDR3 protein. The sample records roughly 660,000 distinct CDR3 sequences, about 18% being singletons. Sequencing used blood. Every receptor here comes from a man aged 50 to 60 with Graves' hyperthyroidism.

This clonotype occurred many times. The chain combines TRBV7-2 with TRBJ1-6, with 8 bases matching TRBD1. Germline-derived CDR1 and CDR2 are SGHTA and FQGNSA. The CDR3 runs 15 residues. The J segment lost 5 bases and the V segment lost 0 bases, leaving 0 bases of the junction unmatched. The CDR3 DNA reads TGTGCCAGCAGCTTAGCGGGACAGGATAATTCACCCCTCCACTTT. Its protein product is CASSLAGQDNSPLHF.

Ten or more counts support this clonotype. This chain joins TRBV6-5 and TRBJ2-1; TRBD2 matches at 7 bases. Germline trimming cut 2 bases from V and 7 bases from J; bases unmatched to any gene: 5. The germline V gene has CDR1 MNHEY and CDR2 SVGAGI. This CDR3 contains 14 residues. This chain's CDR3 is CASSYGAGGNEQFF. The CDR3 DNA reads as TGTGCCAGCAGTTACGGGGCCGGGGGGAATGAGCAGTTCTTC.

The genes are TRBV3-1 and TRBJ1-1, with D unclear. The germline CDR1 and CDR2 sequences are LGHDT and YNNKEL (reference sequence). This CDR3 is built from 16 residues. Trimming stripped 3 bases from V and 3 bases from J, with 17 bases between. CDR3 DNA sequence: TGTGCCAGCAGCCACAAACGTTTGACACGCCACACTGAAGCTTTCTTT. This encodes CASSHKRLTRHTEAFF.

This clonotype showed up just a few times. The chain recombines TRBV7-9 with TRBJ2-5; 7 bases are a match to TRBD1. Germline CDR1 SEHNR, CDR2 FQNEAQ (reference sequence). This CDR3 is built from 14 residues. The J segment lost 5 bases and the V segment lost 5 bases, leaving 8 bases of the junction unmatched. The CDR3 reads CASSETGWQETQYF. In nucleotides, the CDR3 is TGTGCCAGCAGCGAGACAGGGTGGCAGGAGACCCAGTACTTC.

The rearrangement uses TRBV28 and TRBJ2-1; TRBD1 matches 9 bases. With V trimmed by 4 bases and J by 4 bases, 8 bases remained unmatched. The CDR3 loop spans 16 amino acids. Germline lookup yields CDR1 MDHEN and CDR2 SYDVKM. The CDR3 sequence is CASSYAGTGIYNEQFF. The DNA for the CDR3 is TGTGCCAGCAGTTACGCCGGGACAGGGATTTACAATGAGCAGTTCTTC.

This clonotype was counted a few times. V usage is TRBV5-6 and J usage is TRBJ1-2; a weak D match, TRBD1 (5 bases). CDR1 and CDR2 (germline): SGHDT, YYEEEE. Trimming shortened V by 2 bases and J by 8 bases, and 13 bases separated the two germline ends. This CDR3 region has 13 residues. CDR3 nucleotides: TGTGCCAGCAGCTTAGGAACAGGTCGCGGCTACACCTTC. This sequence encodes CASSLGTGRGYTF.

This clonotype was seen ten or more times. This sequence joins TRBV7-6 and TRBJ1-1; D may be TRBD1 (6 bases). V was shortened by 4 bases and J by 5 bases, with 17 bases between the two germline ends. CDR1 is SGHVS, CDR2 FNYEAQ, per germline. The CDR3 is made up of 15 amino acids. As DNA, the CDR3 is TGTGCCAGCAGCTCAGAGGGGGGGTGGGGAACTGAAGCTTTCTTT. Amino acids: CASSSEGGWGTEAFF.

With respect to this clonotype: A much bigger clone sits one base away, suggesting this may be a read error. Likely a read error: the CDR3 ends without its conserved phenylalanine or tryptophan. This chain joins TRBV27 and TRBJ2-2, with unresolved D. V lost 5 bases and J lost 6, with 7 bases in between. Germline values: CDR1 MNHEY, CDR2 SMNVEV (reference sequence). The CDR3 consists of 12 residues. The CDR3, as DNA: TGTGCCAGCAGTGGTAGAGCCGGGGAGCTGTTTCTT. This encodes CASSGRAGELFL.

This clonotype came up a few times. The CDR3 loop is CASSLGRTTYEQYF. The CDR3 DNA reads as TGTGCCAGCAGCTTGGGACGGACTACCTACGAGCAGTACTTC. The J gene is TRBJ2-7, the V gene TRBV7-2; D perhaps matches TRBD2 (6 bases). The germline CDR1 and CDR2 sequences are SGHTA and FQGNSA. V lost 3 bases and J 2 bases, leaving 11 bases between the germline ends. The CDR3 has 14 amino acids.

The CDR3 DNA is TGTGCCAGCAGCCAAGAAATGTCTAGAGCTGAGCAGTTCTTC. It codes for CASSQEMSRAEQFF. The V and J genes are TRBV3-1 and TRBJ2-1; D is unresolved. This CDR3 is 14 amino acids long. The ends were cut back, 0 bases at V and 9 bases at J, with 12 bases in the middle. CDR1 is LGHDT and CDR2 is YNNKEL in the germline V gene (reference sequence).

The V and J genes are TRBV24-1 and TRBJ2-1; 10 positions match TRBD1. Trimming at V came to 0 bases and at J to 4 bases, leaving 2 bases not matched to a gene. In germline, CDR1 is KGHDR, CDR2 SFDVKD. This CDR3 comprises 16 residues. The CDR3 DNA follows: TGTGCCACCAGTGATTTGGGGACAGGGGCATACAATGAGCAGTTCTTC. Protein sequence: CATSDLGTGAYNEQFF.

The chain links TRBV9 to TRBJ1-3, with D maybe TRBD1 (5 bases). The V and J ends lost 4 bases and 7 bases respectively, with 18 bases between them. CDR3 length: 15 residues. Germline V lookup: CDR1 SGDLS, CDR2 YYNGEE. The CDR3 spells CASSPTTGPSNTIYF. CDR3 sequence (DNA): TGTGCCAGCAGCCCTACAACGGGACCCAGCAACACCATATATTTT.

This clonotype was seen more than once but under ten times. J is TRBJ2-3 and V is TRBV12-3 or TRBV12-4; the D gene is possibly TRBD1 (6 bases). V lost 7 bases and J lost 6, with 17 bases in between. This CDR3 is 14 amino acids long. DNA of the CDR3: TGTGCCAGCAATTACGGTCAGGGGTTGGATACGCAGTATTTT. Amino acids: CASNYGQGLDTQYF.

This clonotype came up a few times. The V and J genes are TRBV3-1 and TRBJ2-2, with D perhaps given as TRBD1 or TRBD2 (5 bases each). The germline gives CDR1 LGHDT, CDR2 YNNKEL (reference sequence). CDR3 length equals 13 residues. Trimming took off 4 bases at V and 6 bases at J, with 9 bases between the two ends. This chain's CDR3 is CASSRWGSGELFF. The CDR3 DNA sequence: TGTGCCAGCAGCCGGTGGGGGTCCGGGGAGCTGTTTTTT.

This clonotype was counted ten times or more. The V call is TRBV6-1, the J call TRBJ2-5, with a weak D call TRBD2 (6 bases). Trimming cost V 3 bases and J 4 bases, with 12 bases left between them. The germline CDR1 and CDR2 sequences are MNHNS and SASEGT. The CDR3 runs to 14 residues. The CDR3 DNA reads TGTGCCAGCAGTGACACTAGCCAGGTAGAGACCCAGTACTTC. Encoded protein: CASSDTSQVETQYF.

CDR3 residues: CAWSVPAANEQFF. CDR3 nucleotide sequence: TGTGCCTGGAGTGTCCCGGCAGCAAATGAGCAGTTCTTC. The chain recombines TRBV30 with TRBJ2-1; no reliable D call. The CDR3 covers 13 residues. Germline values: CDR1 GTSNPN, CDR2 SVGIG (reference sequence). The V and J ends lost 0 bases and 7 bases respectively, with 10 bases between them. Variable domain in full (rest from reference TRBV30 and TRBJ2-1): SQTIHQWPATLVQPVGSPLSLECTVEGTSNPNLYWYRQAAGRGLQLLFYSVGIGQISSEVPQNLSASRPQDRQFILSSKKLLLSDSGFYLCAWSVPAANEQFFGPGTRLTVL.

The chain links TRBV4-1 to TRBJ2-1; D not resolved. V lost 0 bases and J lost 8, with 5 bases in between. The germline V gene has CDR1 MGHRA and CDR2 YSYEKL. The CDR3 spans 12 residues. Here the CDR3 DNA reads TGCGCCAGCAGCCAAGATTTCGATGAGCAGTTCTTC. The encoded protein is CASSQDFDEQFF.

This clonotype has more than one count but fewer than ten. Given a much more abundant clone one base away, this may be a read error. The genes are TRBV11-2 and TRBJ2-5, with 10 bases aligning to TRBD2. V was pared by 7 bases and J by 1 base, with 12 bases of the junction left unmatched. CDR3 length: 17 amino acids. Germline-derived CDR1 and CDR2 are SGHAT and FQNNGV. In DNA, the CDR3 is TGTGCCAGCATCAGGGGACTAGCGCGAGTAGTCCAAGAGACCCAGTACTTC. Residues: CASIRGLARVVQETQYF.

The chain uses TRBV10-1 and TRBJ2-1; a weak D match, TRBD2 (8 bases). CDR3 size: 16 residues. Trimming took 3 bases from V and 6 from J, leaving 18 bases between them. Per germline, CDR1 WNHNN and CDR2 SYGVQD (reference sequence). CDR3 protein: CASSDLAGPGGNEQFF. The CDR3 DNA is TGCGCCAGCAGTGACCTAGCGGGCCCAGGGGGCAATGAGCAGTTCTTC.

The sample holds a few counts of this clonotype. One end of the junction fails to match germline, which may point to a read error. The CDR3 coding sequence is TGTGCCAGCAGACAAGACAGGTTGGGCTATGGCCACACCTTC. Encoded protein: CASRQDRLGYGHTF. The V and J genes are TRBV27 and TRBJ1-2; perhaps TRBD1 as D (6 bases). This CDR3 contains 14 residues. CDR1 is MNHEY, CDR2 SMNVEV, per germline (reference sequence).